The entry below gives a single T cell receptor (beta chain) sequence along with its context. Its specificity is not known. Germline V gene sequence: CDR1 ENHRY, CDR2 SYGVKD. Trimming took 0 bases from V and 7 from J; bases not matched to a gene: 6. This CDR3 contains 15 residues. This sample is drawn from a study of cytomegalovirus exposure and HLA in healthy donors. PCR amplification relied on 60 Vbeta primers (plus 13 Jbeta primers). Repertoires were generated with immunoSEQ multiplex PCR, while TCRdb's copy carries only in-frame clones and drops some. The repertoire has under 200,000 clones, around 80% of them found once; the top ten carry around 4.4%. Broader study findings: For most TCR beta V segments, an earlier analysis put the productive rate at about 87% or about 30% of the time. Using a false discovery rate of 0.05, a later analysis showed that approximately 16,000 TCR beta sequences were associated with HLA alleles.

Sequenced sample: PBMCs. V is TRBV10-3 and J is TRBJ1-5, with 7 bases lining up with TRBD1. The sequence derives from a woman aged 50 to 65 in good health and CMV-seropositive. This CDR3 is CAISESGAGGQPQHF. CDR3 bases: TGTGCCATCAGTGAGTCGGGGGCAGGGGGACAGCCCCAGCATTTT.